One and the same sample provided the 28 T cell receptor beta chains below, sequenced in a study of T cell responses to AZD1222 COVID-19 vaccine. Clones were sequenced by immunoSEQ multiplex PCR, and TCRdb holds only the in-frame ones, with some missing. The repertoire holds about 150,000 clones, around 87% seen once, with about a tenth in the top ten. The source was peripheral blood, collected 28 days after the second AZD1222 dose. The receptors derive from an adult who received the AZD1222 COVID-19 vaccine.

The chain carries TRBV28 and TRBJ1-6; D remains ambiguous. The germline CDR1 and CDR2 sequences are MDHEN and SYDVKM. This CDR3 is 15 amino acids long. Trimming left V 8 bases short and J 7 bases short, with 18 bases between. CDR3 protein: CASALQANLNSPLHF. CDR3 in DNA: TGTGCCAGCGCCTTACAAGCCAACCTAAATTCACCCCTCCACTTT.

The chain carries TRBV28 and TRBJ1-2, with TRBD1 matching over 9 bases. This CDR3 has 15 amino acids. J was trimmed by 2 bases and V by 7 bases; bases with no gene match: 8. Germline V gives CDR1 MDHEN, CDR2 SYDVKM. The DNA of the CDR3 is TGTGCCAGCAAAACAGGGGGCGCTTTCAACTATGGCTACACCTTC. It specifies CASKTGGAFNYGYTF.

The CDR3 here is CASRPVYRDEQYF. The CDR3 nucleotides are TGTGCCAGCAGACCTGTTTACCGGGACGAGCAGTACTTC. The V and J genes are TRBV5-6 and TRBJ2-7, with D unclear. V was trimmed by 5 bases and J by 5 bases, leaving 14 bases between them. Germline V gives CDR1 SGHDT, CDR2 YYEEEE. CDR3 size: 13 residues.

The V and J genes are TRBV6-2 or TRBV6-3 and TRBJ2-7, with TRBD2 matching over 9 bases. The CDR3 is 18 amino acids. Per the germline V gene, CDR1 is MNHEY and CDR2 is SVGEGT. After removal of 2 bases from V and 7 bases from J, the junction contained 18 bases not matched to a gene. CDR3 sequence: CASSYTPRDSGRKQEQYF. CDR3 sequence (DNA): TGTGCCAGCAGTTACACCCCTCGGGATAGCGGGAGAAAGCAGGAGCAGTACTTC.

V and J are TRBV5-4 and TRBJ2-2, with 10 bases matching TRBD1. Losses at the gene ends were 4 bases for V and 5 bases for J; bases not matched to a gene: 8. The germline gives CDR1 SGHNT, CDR2 YYREEE (reference sequence). This CDR3 has 16 amino acids. The CDR3 loop is CASSPKTGGHTGELFF. The CDR3 DNA reads TGTGCCAGCAGCCCCAAGACAGGGGGCCATACCGGGGAGCTGTTTTTT.

This chain connects TRBV7-2 to TRBJ1-4; TRBD1 agrees at 10 bases. CDR1 is SGHTA and CDR2 is FQGNSA in the germline V gene. The CDR3 has 15 residues. The V segment lost 5 bases and the J segment 7 bases; nucleotides outside the gene matches: 7. In DNA form, the CDR3 reads TGTGCCAGCAGCGCCCAGACAGGGGGCGGTGAAAAACTGTTTTTT. This translates into CASSAQTGGGEKLFF. The whole variable domain, filled in from reference TRBV7-2 and TRBJ1-4, reads GAGVSQSPSNKVTEKGKDVELRCDPISGHTALYWYRQSLGQGLEFLIYFQGNSAPDKSGLPSDRFSAERTGGSVSTLTIQRTQQEDSAVYLCASSAQTGGGEKLFFGSGTQLSVL.

The genes are TRBV9 and TRBJ2-3, with a possible D match to TRBD1 (6 bases). Trimming left V 2 bases short and J 2 bases short, with 9 bases between. Germline CDR1 and CDR2: SGDLS and YYNGEE. The CDR3 extends over 14 amino acids. CDR3 in DNA: TGTGCCAGCAGCGTTACAGGGATCACAGATACGCAGTATTTT. This codes for CASSVTGITDTQYF.

This clone was counted a single time. V usage is TRBV7-9 and J usage is TRBJ2-3; D unclear. The germline V gene encodes CDR1 SEHNR and CDR2 FQNEAQ (reference sequence). Deletions cut 5 bases from V and 3 bases from J, with 6 bases between. The CDR3 is 12 amino acids. The CDR3 DNA follows: TGTGCCAGCAGCGTGGGGACAGATACGCAGTATTTT. Translating it yields CASSVGTDTQYF.

This clone was found once. V and J are TRBV18 and TRBJ1-5; 7 positions agree with TRBD1. Germline CDR1 is KGHSH and CDR2 is LQKENI. The CDR3 consists of 16 residues. Trimming took 3 bases from V and 3 from J; bases not matched to a gene: 8. This chain's CDR3 is CASSPRQGETNQPQHF. The CDR3 DNA sequence: TGTGCCAGCTCACCTCGACAGGGCGAGACCAATCAGCCCCAGCATTTT.

The J gene is TRBJ2-6, the V gene TRBV5-1; no definite D call. Germline assignment: CDR1 SGHRS and CDR2 YFSETQ. The CDR3 contains 13 residues. Trimming cost V 6 bases and J 1 base, with 5 bases left between them. In DNA form, the CDR3 reads TGCGCCAGCACCGATTCTGGGGCCAACGTCCTGACTTTC. Its protein product is CASTDSGANVLTF. Full variable domain (remainder filled in from reference TRBV5-1 and TRBJ2-6): KAGVTQTPRYLIKTRGQQVTLSCSPISGHRSVSWYQQTPGQGLQFLFEYFSETQRNKGNFPGRFSGRQFSNSRSEMNVSTLELGDSALYLCASTDSGANVLTFGAGSRLTVL.

V usage is TRBV27 and J usage is TRBJ2-7, with a tentative D call TRBD1 (6 bases). Germline values: CDR1 MNHEY, CDR2 SMNVEV (reference sequence). Trimming left V 6 bases short and J 4 bases short, with 16 bases between. This CDR3 has 14 amino acids. The chain's CDR3 is CASSLDSQLYEQYF. The CDR3 DNA is TGTGCCAGCAGCCTGGACAGCCAACTTTACGAGCAGTACTTC.

V usage is TRBV2 and J usage is TRBJ2-4, with D maybe TRBD1 (6 bases). Germline V gene data show CDR1 as SNHLY and CDR2 as FYNNEI. This CDR3 spans 14 amino acids. V was clipped by 1 base and J by 6 bases, with 10 bases between them. CDR3 sequence (DNA): TGTGCCAGCAGTGAAGGGGGGCGTACAAACATTCAGTACTTC. Translated: CASSEGGRTNIQYF.

The rearrangement joins TRBV6-2 or TRBV6-3 to TRBJ2-1; 9 positions agree with TRBD2. Looked up from germline, CDR1 is MNHEY and CDR2 is SVGEGT. The CDR3 runs to 16 residues. V lost 2 bases and J lost 7; bases outside the gene matches: 9. The CDR3 coding sequence is TGTGCCAGCAGTTACCCCTTAGCGGGAGTTGGGAATGAGCAGTTCTTC. This translates into CASSYPLAGVGNEQFF.

On this clone: This CDR3 is also generated by other DNA sequences in the sample. The chain links TRBV2 to TRBJ2-3; 9 positions match TRBD2. Germline trimming cut 6 bases from V and 2 bases from J; bases unmatched to any gene: 6. The CDR3 spans 15 residues. The germline CDR1 and CDR2 sequences are SNHLY and FYNNEI. The CDR3 reads CASRLAGLSTDTQYF. For the CDR3, the DNA is TGTGCCAGCAGGCTAGCGGGGCTCTCCACAGATACGCAGTATTTT.

This clone was recorded once. This chain connects TRBV19 to TRBJ1-5, with a weak D call TRBD1 (6 bases). Germline V CDR1 and CDR2: LNHDA, SQIVND (reference sequence). The ends were cut back, 5 bases at V and 0 bases at J, with 14 bases in the middle. The CDR3 runs to 16 residues. CDR3 protein: CASSLGHPYSNQPQHF. CDR3 coding DNA: TGTGCCAGTAGTCTGGGACACCCCTATAGCAATCAGCCCCAGCATTTT.

This clone was seen only once. This chain joins TRBV19 and TRBJ1-1; D is undetermined. V was trimmed by 4 bases and J by 0 bases, leaving 6 bases between them. The CDR3 totals 13 residues. Germline CDR1 LNHDA, CDR2 SQIVND (reference sequence). CDR3 bases: TGTGCCAGTAGTACCATCGTGAACACTGAAGCTTTCTTT. Protein: CASSTIVNTEAFF. Full variable domain (missing parts from reference TRBV19 and TRBJ1-1): DGGITQSPKYLFRKEGQNVTLSCEQNLNHDAMYWYRQDPGQGLRLIYYSQIVNDFQKGDIAEGYSVSREKKESFPLTVTSAQKNPTAFYLCASSTIVNTEAFFGQGTRLTVV.

The chain joins TRBV5-1 to TRBJ1-5; D gene ambiguous. The V gene lost 0 bases and the J gene lost 5 bases, with 6 bases spanning the gap. The length of the CDR3 is 13 residues. Germline V lookup: CDR1 SGHRS, CDR2 YFSETQ. CDR3 residues: CASSLEQHQPQHF. CDR3 sequence (DNA): TGCGCCAGCAGCTTGGAACAGCATCAGCCCCAGCATTTT.

This clone was picked up one time. The CDR3 bases are TGTGCCAGCAGCCCAACAGGGGGCGGGAATGAGCAGTTCTTC. Protein product: CASSPTGGGNEQFF. The J gene is TRBJ2-1, the V gene TRBV6-2 or TRBV6-3; 9 bases are shared with TRBD1. The CDR3 is made up of 14 amino acids. CDR1 and CDR2 from the germline V gene are MNHEY and SVGEGT. The J segment lost 7 bases and the V segment lost 6 bases, leaving 7 bases of the junction unmatched.

The chain carries TRBV7-2 and TRBJ1-1, with 7 bases lining up with TRBD1. V lost 8 bases and J lost 8; bases outside the gene matches: 11. This CDR3 comprises 13 residues. CDR1 is SGHTA, CDR2 FQGNSA, per germline. CDR3 bases: TGTGCCAGCGCGGCCGAGGGGGCGGCGGAAGCTTTCTTT. It yields the protein CASAAEGAAEAFF.

This clone was seen a handful of times. The CDR3 region is CASSLPLGQGAWGYTF. The CDR3 coding sequence is TGTGCCAGTAGCCTTCCCCTGGGACAGGGGGCTTGGGGCTACACCTTC. The V call is TRBV19, the J call TRBJ1-2; 12 nucleotides align to TRBD1. The V segment lost 6 bases and the J segment 8 bases; nucleotides outside the gene matches: 13. Germline V gives CDR1 LNHDA, CDR2 SQIVND (reference sequence). CDR3 length: 16 residues.

The chain is built from TRBV6-2 or TRBV6-3 and TRBJ1-5; D may be TRBD1 (5 bases). The germline V gene has CDR1 MNHEY and CDR2 SVGEGT. Trimming removed 5 bases at V and 7 bases at J, with 15 bases between. The CDR3 totals 14 residues. CDR3 bases: TGTGCCAGCAGTATCGACAGCCCCAAACAGCCCCAGCATTTT. Its protein is CASSIDSPKQPQHF.

This rearrangement joins TRBV28 to TRBJ2-1; the match to TRBD1 covers 10 bases. Trimming took 4 bases from V and 2 from J; bases not matched to a gene: 2. Germline CDR1 MDHEN, CDR2 SYDVKM. There are 15 residues in the CDR3. The CDR3 spells CASSSGTGAYNEQFF. CDR3 in DNA: TGTGCCAGCAGTTCCGGGACAGGGGCCTACAATGAGCAGTTCTTC. The variable domain in full, completed from reference TRBV28 and TRBJ2-1, reads DVKVTQSSRYLVKRTGEKVFLECVQDMDHENMFWYRQDPGLGLRLIYFSYDVKMKEKGDIPEGYSVSREKKERFSLILESASTNQTSMYLCASSSGTGAYNEQFFGPGTRLTVL.

The V and J genes are TRBV5-6 and TRBJ1-1; 12 nucleotides align to TRBD1. This CDR3 spans 17 amino acids. Germline V CDR1 and CDR2: SGHDT, YYEEEE. J lost 7 bases, V lost 2 bases, and 12 bases had no gene match. The DNA of the CDR3 is TGTGCCAGCAGCTTCATCCGGGACAGGGGGCAGGAGAGTGAAGCTTTCTTT. Translation gives CASSFIRDRGQESEAFF.

The table lists this clone with a few counts. The J gene is TRBJ2-7, the V gene TRBV19, with unresolved D. V gave up 5 bases and J gave up 2 bases, with 10 bases separating them. Germline V gives CDR1 LNHDA, CDR2 SQIVND (reference sequence). CDR3 size: 13 residues. CDR3 loop: CASSFGLAYEQYF. The DNA of the CDR3 is TGTGCCAGTAGTTTCGGCCTCGCCTACGAGCAGTACTTC.

The chain carries TRBV6-5 and TRBJ2-2; 7 bases are a match to TRBD2. CDR1 and CDR2 from the germline V gene are MNHEY and SVGAGI. The CDR3 is 14 residues long. V trimming: 6 bases; J trimming: 2 bases; junction bases outside the gene matches: 3. The CDR3 sequence is CASRVAGNTGELFF. Here the CDR3 DNA reads TGTGCCAGCAGGGTAGCGGGCAACACCGGGGAGCTGTTTTTT.

This chain joins TRBV3-1 (or the pseudogene TRBV3-2) and TRBJ2-7; D is unresolved. Looked up from germline, CDR1 is LGHDT and CDR2 is YNNKEL (reference sequence). The CDR3 length is 14 residues. The V end was cut by 1 base, the J end by 9 bases, with 16 bases between. The CDR3 region has the DNA TGTGCCAGCAGCCAAGTCCACAGTCCCGTAGGGCAGTACTTC. Amino acid sequence: CASSQVHSPVGQYF.

This chain joins TRBV28 and TRBJ2-7, with D possibly matching TRBD1 (6 bases). The ends were cut back, 6 bases at V and 1 base at J, with 16 bases in the middle. The CDR3 is 15 amino acids. CDR1 MDHEN and CDR2 SYDVKM come from the germline V gene. CDR3 DNA sequence: TGTGCCAGCAGCCCCCCAGGGGACGGATCCTACGAGCAGTACTTC. Protein: CASSPPGDGSYEQYF.

This rearrangement joins TRBV6-5 to TRBJ1-2; 9 bases are a match to TRBD1. CDR3 size: 15 residues. J was trimmed by 4 bases and V by 0 bases; bases with no gene match: 3. Looked up from germline, CDR1 is MNHEY and CDR2 is SVGAGI. The CDR3 nucleotides are TGTGCCAGCAGTTACTCCGGGACAGGGACCTATGGCTACACCTTC. This codes for CASSYSGTGTYGYTF.